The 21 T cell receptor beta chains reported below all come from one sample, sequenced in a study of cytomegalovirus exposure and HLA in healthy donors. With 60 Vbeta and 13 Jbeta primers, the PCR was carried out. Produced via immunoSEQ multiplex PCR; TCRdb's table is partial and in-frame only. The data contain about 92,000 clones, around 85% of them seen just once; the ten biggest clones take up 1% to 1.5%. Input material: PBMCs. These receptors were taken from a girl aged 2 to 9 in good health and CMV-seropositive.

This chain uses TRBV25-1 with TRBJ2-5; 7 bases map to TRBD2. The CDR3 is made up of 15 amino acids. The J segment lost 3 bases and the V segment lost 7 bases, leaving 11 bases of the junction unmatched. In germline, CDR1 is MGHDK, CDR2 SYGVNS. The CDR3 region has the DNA TGTGCCAGCAACCCAAGGGGCGGGGGAAAAGAGACCCAGTACTTC. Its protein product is CASNPRGGGKETQYF.

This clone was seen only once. The CDR3 region is CASSTRTEKLFF. DNA of the CDR3: TGTGCCAGCAGCACGCGAACTGAAAAACTGTTTTTT. This chain joins TRBV11-2 and TRBJ1-4; no firm D call. Germline V gives CDR1 SGHAT, CDR2 FQNNGV. V was cut by 5 bases and J by 7 bases, with 8 bases left in between. The length of the CDR3 is 12 residues.

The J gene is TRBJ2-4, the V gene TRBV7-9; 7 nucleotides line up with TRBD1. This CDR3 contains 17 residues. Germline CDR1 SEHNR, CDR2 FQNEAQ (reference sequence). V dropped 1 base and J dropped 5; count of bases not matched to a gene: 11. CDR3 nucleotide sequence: TGTGCCAGCAGCTTAGATTGGGGAAGAGGGGGCGAAAACATTCAGTACTTC. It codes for CASSLDWGRGGENIQYF.

The CDR3 coding sequence is TGTGCCACTGGCGGGGGGAAGCACTACGAGCAGTACTTC. The encoded protein is CATGGGKHYEQYF. This rearrangement joins TRBV15 to TRBJ2-7, with 8 positions matching TRBD2. J gave up 3 bases and V 9 bases, and 7 bases lay outside the gene matches. CDR1 and CDR2 from the germline V gene are LNHNV and YYDKDF (reference sequence). CDR3 size: 13 residues.

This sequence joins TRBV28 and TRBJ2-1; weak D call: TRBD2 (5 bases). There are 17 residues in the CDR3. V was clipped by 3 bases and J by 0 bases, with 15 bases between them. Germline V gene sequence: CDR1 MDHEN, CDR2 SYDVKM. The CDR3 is CASSFLFLGSSYNEQFF. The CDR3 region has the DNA TGTGCCAGCAGTTTTCTTTTCTTAGGGAGCTCCTACAATGAGCAGTTCTTC. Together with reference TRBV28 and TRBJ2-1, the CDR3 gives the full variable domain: DVKVTQSSRYLVKRTGEKVFLECVQDMDHENMFWYRQDPGLGLRLIYFSYDVKMKEKGDIPEGYSVSREKKERFSLILESASTNQTSMYLCASSFLFLGSSYNEQFFGPGTRLTVL.

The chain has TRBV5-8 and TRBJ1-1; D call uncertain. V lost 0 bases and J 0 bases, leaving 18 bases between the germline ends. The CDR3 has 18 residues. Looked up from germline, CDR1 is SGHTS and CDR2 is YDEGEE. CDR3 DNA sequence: TGTGCCAGCAGCTTGGACGGGAGCGCAGGAGTCATGAACACTGAAGCTTTCTTT. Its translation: CASSLDGSAGVMNTEAFF.

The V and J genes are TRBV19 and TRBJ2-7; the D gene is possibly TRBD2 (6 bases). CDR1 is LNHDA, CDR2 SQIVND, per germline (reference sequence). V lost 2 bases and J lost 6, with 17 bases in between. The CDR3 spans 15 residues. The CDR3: CASSITWGDGGEQYF. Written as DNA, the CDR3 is TGTGCCAGTAGTATAACCTGGGGGGACGGCGGCGAGCAGTACTTC.

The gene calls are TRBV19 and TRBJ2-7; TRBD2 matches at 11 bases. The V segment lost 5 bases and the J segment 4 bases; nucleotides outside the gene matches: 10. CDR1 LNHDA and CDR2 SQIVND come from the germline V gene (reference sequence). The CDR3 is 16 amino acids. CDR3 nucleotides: TGTGCCAGTAGTCCAACTAGCGGGAGAGGGTCGTACGAGCAGTACTTC. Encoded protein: CASSPTSGRGSYEQYF.

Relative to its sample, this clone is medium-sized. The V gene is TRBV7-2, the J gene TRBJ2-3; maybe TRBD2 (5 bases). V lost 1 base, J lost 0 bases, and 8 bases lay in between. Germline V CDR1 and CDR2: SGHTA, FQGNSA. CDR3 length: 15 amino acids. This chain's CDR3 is CASSLVWTSTDTQYF. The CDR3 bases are TGTGCCAGCAGCTTAGTATGGACTAGCACAGATACGCAGTATTTT.

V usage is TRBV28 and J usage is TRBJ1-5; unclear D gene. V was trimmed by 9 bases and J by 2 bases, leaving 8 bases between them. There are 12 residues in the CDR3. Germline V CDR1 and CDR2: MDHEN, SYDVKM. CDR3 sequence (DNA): TGTGCCAGTTTCTATGGCAATCAGCCCCAGCATTTT. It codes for CASFYGNQPQHF.

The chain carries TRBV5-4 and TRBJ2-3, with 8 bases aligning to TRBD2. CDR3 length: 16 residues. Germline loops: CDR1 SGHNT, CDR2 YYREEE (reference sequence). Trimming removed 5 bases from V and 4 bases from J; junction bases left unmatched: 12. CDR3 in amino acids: CASSLDREGLADTQYF. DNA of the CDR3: TGTGCCAGCAGTCTAGACCGGGAGGGCCTTGCAGATACGCAGTATTTT.

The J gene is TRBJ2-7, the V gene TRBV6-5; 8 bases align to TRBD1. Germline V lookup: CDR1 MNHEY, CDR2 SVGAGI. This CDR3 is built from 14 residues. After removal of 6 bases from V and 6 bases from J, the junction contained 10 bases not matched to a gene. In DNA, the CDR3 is TGTGCCAGCAGAGACACCGGGACAGGCTCCGAGCAGTACTTC. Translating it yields CASRDTGTGSEQYF.

CDR3 bases: TGTGCCAGCAGTTTGGGGACAGGGGTGTCGAAGTCCGCTGAAGCTTTCTTT. This gives the protein CASSLGTGVSKSAEAFF. The rearrangement uses TRBV27 and TRBJ1-1; the match to TRBD1 covers 10 bases. The V segment lost 3 bases and the J segment 6 bases; nucleotides outside the gene matches: 13. The CDR3 covers 17 residues. From germline, CDR1 is MNHEY and CDR2 SMNVEV (reference sequence).

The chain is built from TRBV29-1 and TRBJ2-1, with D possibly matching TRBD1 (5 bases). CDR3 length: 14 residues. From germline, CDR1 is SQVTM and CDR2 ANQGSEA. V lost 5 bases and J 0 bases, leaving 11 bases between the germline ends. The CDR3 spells CSVIRTSSYNEQFF. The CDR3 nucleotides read TGCAGCGTTATTAGGACATCCTCCTACAATGAGCAGTTCTTC.

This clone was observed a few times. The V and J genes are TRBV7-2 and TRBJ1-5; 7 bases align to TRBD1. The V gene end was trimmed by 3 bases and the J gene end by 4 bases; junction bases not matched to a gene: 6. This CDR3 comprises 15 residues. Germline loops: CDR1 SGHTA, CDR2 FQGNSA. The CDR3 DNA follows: TGTGCCAGCAGCTTGTGGGGACAGTCGAATCAGCCCCAGCATTTT. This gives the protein CASSLWGQSNQPQHF.

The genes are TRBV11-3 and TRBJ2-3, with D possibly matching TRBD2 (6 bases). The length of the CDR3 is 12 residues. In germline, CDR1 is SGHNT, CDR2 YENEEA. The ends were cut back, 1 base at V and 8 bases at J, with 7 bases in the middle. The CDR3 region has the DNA TGTGCCAGCAGCTTAGTGGGAGGTACGCAGTATTTT. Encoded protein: CASSLVGGTQYF.

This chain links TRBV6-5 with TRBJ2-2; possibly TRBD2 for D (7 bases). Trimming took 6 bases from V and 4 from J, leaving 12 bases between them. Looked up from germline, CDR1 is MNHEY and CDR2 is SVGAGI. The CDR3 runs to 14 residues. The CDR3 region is CASRRRGGTGELFF. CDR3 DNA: TGTGCCAGCAGACGAAGGGGGGGCACCGGGGAGCTGTTTTTT.

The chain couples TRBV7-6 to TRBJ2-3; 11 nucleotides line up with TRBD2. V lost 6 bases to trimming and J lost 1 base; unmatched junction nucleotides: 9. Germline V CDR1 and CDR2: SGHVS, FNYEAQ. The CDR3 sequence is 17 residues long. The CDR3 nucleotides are TGTGCCAGCAGTCCTTTCCTGACTAGCGGGGGCACAGATACGCAGTATTTT. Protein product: CASSPFLTSGGTDTQYF.

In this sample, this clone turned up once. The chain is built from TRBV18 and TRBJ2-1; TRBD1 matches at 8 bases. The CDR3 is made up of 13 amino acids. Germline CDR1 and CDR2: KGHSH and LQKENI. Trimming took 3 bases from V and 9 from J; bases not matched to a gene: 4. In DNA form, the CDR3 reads TGTGCCAGCTCACCGGACAGGGCCGGTGAGCAGTTCTTC. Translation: CASSPDRAGEQFF.

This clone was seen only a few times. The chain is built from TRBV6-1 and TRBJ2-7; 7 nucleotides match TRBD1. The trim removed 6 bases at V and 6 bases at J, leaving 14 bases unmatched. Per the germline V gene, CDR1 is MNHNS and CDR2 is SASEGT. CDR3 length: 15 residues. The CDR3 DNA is TGTGCCAGCAGCTTTGCAAGAGGGGGCAAAGGCGAGCAGTACTTC. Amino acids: CASSFARGGKGEQYF.

CDR3 region: CASSIRSAGAYEQYF. CDR3 DNA: TGTGCCAGTAGTATTCGATCAGCGGGAGCCTACGAGCAGTACTTC. The chain employs TRBV19 and TRBJ2-7; 8 bases agree with TRBD2. CDR1 LNHDA and CDR2 SQIVND come from the germline V gene (reference sequence). Trimming took 3 bases from V and 2 from J; bases not matched to a gene: 6. This CDR3 contains 15 residues.